These T cell receptor beta chains were read from a single sample in a study of STAT3 mutations in large granular lymphocyte leukemia. Generated by immunoSEQ multiplex PCR, the TCRdb table keeps only in-frame clones and is missing some. The sample has approximately 31,000 clones; 75% to 90% are singletons. Sequenced: peripheral blood mononuclear cells. All receptors derive from a man aged 55 to 70 with T-cell large granular lymphocyte leukemia. Some clones in this sample may be carry-over from other donors' samples. Both conserved end residues are part of each CDR3. Each record gives: J gene, V gene, clone size, D gene, CDR3 DNA, CDR3 protein. A D gene is named only where the DNA matches it firmly. Not every row has a clone size; where given, it reads once, few, many or a size class.

TRBJ2-7 TRBV14 - TRBD2 TGTGCCAGCAGCCAAGAAGGACTAGCGGCCCTAGGGGACGAGCAGTACTTC CASSQEGLAALGDEQYF
TRBJ2-1 TRBV5-1 - TRBD1 TGCGCCAGCAGCGCCGGGACAGTCAATGAGCAGTTCTTC CASSAGTVNEQFF
TRBJ2-7 TRBV23-1 once - TGCGCCAGCAGCCAGTGGGGGGATAGGGGCTACGAGCAGTACTTC CASSQWGDRGYEQYF
TRBJ2-3 TRBV11-3 - - TGTGCCAGCAGCTTTACCCGGAGTGGTACGCAGTATTTT CASSFTRSGTQYF
TRBJ2-1 TRBV5-1 - TRBD2 TGCGCCAGCAACGAAGCGGGAGGGCCGTACAATGAGCAGTTCTTC CASNEAGGPYNEQFF
TRBJ2-2 TRBV5-1 - - TGCGCCAGTCTCACGGACAGCCTCACCGGGGAGCTGTTTTTT CASLTDSLTGELFF
TRBJ1-5 TRBV6-1 - - TGTGCCAGCAGTCTGGAGTATAGCAATCAGCCCCAGCATTTT CASSLEYSNQPQHF
TRBJ2-1 TRBV6-1 - - TGTGCCAGCACGGGGCAGGGATGGAATGAGCAGTTCTTC CASTGQGWNEQFF
TRBJ2-5 TRBV30 - TRBD2 TGTGCCTGGAGTGCACTAGCGGGAGTGGAGACCCAGTACTTC CAWSALAGVETQYF
TRBJ2-5 TRBV6-5 few - TGTGCCACCAGCCGGGTCGTGGAAGAGACCCAGTACTTC CATSRVVEETQYF
TRBJ2-7 TRBV5-6 - - TGTGCCAGCAGCTTGGCCTATTACGGCTCCTACGAGCAGTACTTC CASSLAYYGSYEQYF
TRBJ2-4 TRBV7-9 - TRBD2 TGTGCCAGCAGCTTCCCCGGACTAGCGGACGCCAAAAACATTCAGTACTTC CASSFPGLADAKNIQYF
TRBJ2-7 TRBV7-2 - TRBD2 TGTGCCAGCAGCCCCTGGACTAGCGGCACCTCCTACGAGCAGTACTTC CASSPWTSGTSYEQYF
TRBJ2-1 TRBV7-9 - TRBD2 TGTGCCAGCAGCTCGACTAGCGGGAGGTGGGGTGAGCAGTTCTTC CASSSTSGRWGEQFF
TRBJ2-7 TRBV27 - - TGTGCCAGCAGTCCCCGGGGCTCTCTTTACGAGCAGTACTTC CASSPRGSLYEQYF
TRBJ2-2 TRBV5-1 - - TGCGCCAGCACCCCCTTGAGTGAGACCGGGGAGCTGTTTTTT CASTPLSETGELFF
TRBJ2-2 TRBV6-6 - TRBD1 TGTGCCAGCAGCTACGGACAGGGTGTGAACACCGGGGAGCTGTTTTTT CASSYGQGVNTGELFF
TRBJ2-7 TRBV29-1 once - TGCAGCGTCCTGGCCGGGACCGCGACCTACGAGCAGTACTTC CSVLAGTATYEQYF
TRBJ2-5 TRBV4-1 few - TGCGCCAGCAGCCAAGTCCTCTGGGAGACCCAGTACTTC CASSQVLWETQYF
TRBJ2-7 TRBV18 - - TGTGCCAGCTCACCACCGAGCGTTCCGAGGGAGCAGTACTTC CASSPPSVPREQYF
TRBJ2-5 TRBV6-6 - - TGTGCCAGCAAGCCACAGGACCTCCAAGAGACCCAGTACTTC CASKPQDLQETQYF
TRBJ1-2 TRBV6-6 - - TGTGCCAGCAGCACCAGAGAGAGCTACACCTTC CASSTRESYTF
TRBJ2-2 TRBV7-2 - - TGTGCCAGCAGCTTAATAAGTTCCGGGGAGCTGTTTTTT CASSLISSGELFF
TRBJ2-1 TRBV29-1 - TRBD1 TGCAGCGTTGAGATGTATGGGGACAGACCTACCGATGAGCAGTTCTTC CSVEMYGDRPTDEQFF
TRBJ2-2 TRBV10-3 once TRBD2 TGTGCCATCGGCGACCCGGGACTAGCGGGAGTCGGAGGCACCGGGGAGCTGTTTTTT CAIGDPGLAGVGGTGELFF
TRBJ2-3 TRBV25-1 - TRBD1 TGTGCCAGCAGTGACCCGGGACAGGGGATGAGGGCAGATACGCAGTATTTT CASSDPGQGMRADTQYF
TRBJ2-7 TRBV7-6 - - TGTGCCAGCAGCTTACCCCTGGGCGGCTACGAGCAGTACTTC CASSLPLGGYEQYF
TRBJ1-4 TRBV5-1 - - TGCGCCAGCAGCTTGGAGGGGTCCGGTGAAAAACTGTTTTTT CASSLEGSGEKLFF
TRBJ2-2 TRBV5-5 - - TGTGCCAGCAGCTCAACCTCCGGGACGAACACCGGGGAGCTGTTTTTT CASSSTSGTNTGELFF
TRBJ1-5 TRBV18 once - TGTGCCAGCTCACCAGGAGACAGCAATCAGCCCCAGCATTTT CASSPGDSNQPQHF
TRBJ2-7 TRBV7-3 - - TGTGCCAGCAGCTTCGATTTCGACCATATTACCCACTACGAGCAGTACTTC CASSFDFDHITHYEQYF
TRBJ2-7 TRBV9 - - TGTGCCAGCAGCGTCCGGGACACAACCTACGAGCAGTACTTC CASSVRDTTYEQYF
TRBJ2-5 TRBV7-9 - TRBD1 TGTGCCAGCAGCTTAGGGACAGGGATCCCCCAAGAGACCCAGTACTTC CASSLGTGIPQETQYF
TRBJ1-1 TRBV5-1 - - TGCGCCAGCAGCTTGGACGGTCGGGGGAACACTGAAGCTTTCTTT CASSLDGRGNTEAFF
TRBJ2-7 TRBV18 - TRBD1 TGTGCCAGCTCACTACTAGGGGGCACCTACGAGCAGTACTTC CASSLLGGTYEQYF
TRBJ2-1 TRBV5-4 - - TGTGCCAGCAGCAAACGGACAGATAGGGGCAATGAGCAGTTCTTC CASSKRTDRGNEQFF
TRBJ1-1 TRBV18 - - TGTGCCAGCTCACCGGGGGGGCAGGACACTGAAGCTTTCTTT CASSPGGQDTEAFF
TRBJ2-7 TRBV5-1 - TRBD2 TGCGCCAGCAGCTTGGCCGCTAGCGGCTCCTACGAGCAGTACTTC CASSLAASGSYEQYF
TRBJ1-4 TRBV7-2 - - TGTGCCAGCAGCTTGGGGAGGGGATTTGAAAAACTGTTTTTT CASSLGRGFEKLFF